What follows are 24 T cell receptor beta chains derived from one specimen sequenced in a study of blood T cell repertoires in COVID-19. The method was immunoSEQ multiplex PCR; TCRdb's version includes in-frame clones alone and lacks a portion of them. Here the sample spans around 130,000 clones, more than 80% being singletons. The sequenced material came from peripheral blood. The receptors derive from a woman aged 60-75 years with acute or convalescent COVID-19.

This clone was recorded only once. The chain recombines TRBV10-3 with TRBJ2-1; D perhaps matches TRBD1 (5 bases). Germline V gene data show CDR1 as ENHRY and CDR2 as SYGVKD. This CDR3 is 13 amino acids long. The germline V and J ends were trimmed by 6 bases and 3 bases, with 9 bases remaining between them. CDR3 bases: TGTGCCATCAGAGCCGACAGCTACAATGAGCAGTTCTTC. This gives the protein CAIRADSYNEQFF.

This chain links TRBV4-2 with TRBJ1-1; D gene ambiguous. The CDR3 extends over 16 amino acids. From germline, CDR1 is LGHNA and CDR2 YNFKEQ. V was clipped by 0 bases and J by 7 bases, with 18 bases between them. The DNA of the CDR3 is TGTGCCAGCAGCCAAGATTTGCGGCCTCCGCTAAATGAAGCTTTCTTT. The encoded protein is CASSQDLRPPLNEAFF.

The CDR3, as DNA: TGTGCTAGTGGCTCCTTGGCCCTTCACAGAGATACGCAGTATTTT. The encoded protein is CASGSLALHRDTQYF. V usage is TRBV12-5 and J usage is TRBJ2-3; D is ambiguous. The CDR3 is 15 residues long. With 6 bases removed from V and 5 bases from J, the gap between germline ends came to 18 bases. From germline, CDR1 is LGHNT and CDR2 FRNRAP.

The genes are TRBV5-8 and TRBJ2-6; 7 bases fit TRBD1. Unmatched junction bases numbered 1, after V lost 4 bases and J lost 0 bases. The CDR3 is made up of 15 amino acids. CDR1 and CDR2 from the germline V gene are SGHTS and YDEGEE. The CDR3 DNA sequence: TGTGCCAGCAGCCGACAGGGCTCTGGGGCCAACGTCCTGACTTTC. Protein sequence: CASSRQGSGANVLTF.

The V gene is TRBV19, the J gene TRBJ2-1; 9 bases fit TRBD2. Losses at the gene ends were 5 bases for V and 4 bases for J; bases not matched to a gene: 6. Per germline, CDR1 LNHDA and CDR2 SQIVND (reference sequence). This CDR3 contains 15 residues. The CDR3 sequence is CASSFGLAGYNEQFF. The DNA of the CDR3 is TGTGCCAGTAGTTTTGGTCTAGCGGGGTACAATGAGCAGTTCTTC.

The CDR3 nucleotides read TGTGCCAGCTCACCTAGGGACGGGAGCTCCTACAATGAGCAGTTCTTC. Amino acids: CASSPRDGSSYNEQFF. The V and J genes are TRBV18 and TRBJ2-1; tentatively, D is TRBD2 (6 bases). The CDR3 has 16 residues. Germline assignment: CDR1 KGHSH and CDR2 LQKENI. V was cut by 3 bases and J by 0 bases, with 12 bases left in between.

The chain uses TRBV7-3 and TRBJ2-2; TRBD2 aligns across 13 bases. Germline CDR1 and CDR2: SGHTA and FQGTGA. The ends lost 4 bases at V and 6 bases at J; junction bases unmatched: 2. The CDR3 is made up of 15 amino acids. The CDR3 sequence is CASSSGTSGAGELFF. CDR3 DNA sequence: TGTGCCAGCAGCTCGGGGACTAGCGGGGCCGGGGAGCTGTTTTTT.

The rearrangement joins TRBV12-5 to TRBJ2-3; 10 bases line up with TRBD1. CDR3 size: 15 residues. The V and J ends lost 5 bases and 3 bases, in that order; junction bases with no gene match: 5. CDR1 and CDR2 from the germline V gene are LGHNT and FRNRAP. The CDR3 DNA is TGTGCTAGTGGTCCGGGACAGGGGCGGACAGATACGCAGTATTTT. Translated: CASGPGQGRTDTQYF.

Written as DNA, the CDR3 is TGTGCCAGCTCACCTGCAAGCGGGGCGCCCGAAGCTTTCTTT. This translates into CASSPASGAPEAFF. The chain combines TRBV18 with TRBJ1-1; D possibly corresponds to TRBD1 (5 bases). CDR1 is KGHSH and CDR2 is LQKENI in the germline V gene. The CDR3 totals 14 residues. With 3 bases removed from V and 8 bases from J, the gap between germline ends came to 16 bases.

This clone was seen once. The chain joins TRBV5-5 to TRBJ1-1; D remains ambiguous. Germline CDR1 is SGHKS and CDR2 is YYEKEE (reference sequence). V was shortened by 5 bases and J by 3 bases, with 14 bases between the two germline ends. This CDR3 comprises 14 residues. CDR3 loop: CASRKSGGDTEAFF. The CDR3 nucleotides are TGTGCCAGCAGAAAGTCCGGAGGCGACACTGAAGCTTTCTTT.

This clone was observed a single time. This chain joins TRBV23-1 and TRBJ1-1; 7 positions match TRBD1. TRBV23-1 is an open reading frame whose function is uncertain. CDR3 length: 14 amino acids. Trimming took 8 bases from V and 4 from J; bases not matched to a gene: 10. Here the CDR3 reads CASDGDSAGTEAFF. CDR3 sequence (DNA): TGCGCCAGCGACGGGGACAGTGCGGGCACTGAAGCTTTCTTT.

The CDR3 sequence: CASRTRSGYNEQFF. The CDR3, as DNA: TGTGCCAGCAGGACGAGATCAGGGTACAATGAGCAGTTCTTC. The chain is built from TRBV27 and TRBJ2-1; the D gene is possibly TRBD1 (5 bases). The V end was cut by 6 bases, the J end by 4 bases, with 13 bases between. The CDR3 covers 14 residues. Germline V gives CDR1 MNHEY, CDR2 SMNVEV (reference sequence).

The genes are TRBV4-1 and TRBJ1-1, with 8 bases that match TRBD1. Germline lookup yields CDR1 MGHRA and CDR2 YSYEKL. The junction had 6 bases not matched to a gene; V was cut back by 0 bases and J by 0 bases. The CDR3 runs to 17 residues. CDR3 in amino acids: CASSQDIPGGMNTEAFF. The CDR3 DNA is TGCGCCAGCAGCCAAGATATCCCAGGGGGCATGAACACTGAAGCTTTCTTT.

This clone was observed once. This sequence joins TRBV3-1 (or the pseudogene TRBV3-2) and TRBJ1-5; D gene uncertain. Germline V CDR1 and CDR2: LGHDT, YNNKEL (reference sequence). V was shortened by 5 bases and J by 5 bases, with 19 bases between the two germline ends. The CDR3 extends over 16 amino acids. This CDR3 is CASSDSCPIFHQPQHF. CDR3 sequence (DNA): TGTGCCAGCAGCGATAGTTGTCCCATTTTTCATCAGCCCCAGCATTTT.

V usage is TRBV7-8 and J usage is TRBJ1-1; 10 nucleotides line up with TRBD1. The CDR3 totals 18 residues. V trimming: 3 bases; J trimming: 0 bases; junction bases outside the gene matches: 10. The germline CDR1 and CDR2 sequences are SGHVS and FQNEAQ. This CDR3 reads CASSLLSGQGTLNTEAFF. DNA for the CDR3: TGTGCCAGCAGCTTGCTTTCGGGACAGGGGACCTTGAACACTGAAGCTTTCTTT. Filled out from reference TRBV7-8 and TRBJ1-1, the complete variable domain reads GAGVSQSPRYKVAKRGQDVALRCDPISGHVSLFWYQQALGQGPEFLTYFQNEAQLDKSGLPSDRFFAERPEGSVSTLKIQRTQQEDSAVYLCASSLLSGQGTLNTEAFFGQGTRLTVV.

The V and J genes are TRBV2 and TRBJ2-5; 8 nucleotides agree with TRBD1. The length of the CDR3 is 15 residues. Trimming removed 7 bases from V and 9 bases from J; junction bases left unmatched: 16. Germline lookup yields CDR1 SNHLY and CDR2 FYNNEI. CDR3 residues: CASMGDRSGRGSQYF. DNA of the CDR3: TGTGCCAGCATGGGGGACAGGTCAGGACGGGGGTCCCAGTACTTC.

J is TRBJ1-5 and V is TRBV19; D may be TRBD1 (5 bases). The V and J ends lost 9 bases and 7 bases respectively, with 10 bases between them. Per the germline V gene, CDR1 is LNHDA and CDR2 is SQIVND (reference sequence). This CDR3 spans 11 amino acids. The CDR3 region is CARFRGQPQHF. CDR3 sequence (DNA): TGTGCCAGGTTCCGGGGGCAGCCCCAGCATTTT.

The V call is TRBV5-6, the J call TRBJ1-1; D not certain. V lost 0 bases and J 1 base, leaving 16 bases between the germline ends. The CDR3 runs 17 residues. The germline V gene encodes CDR1 SGHDT and CDR2 YYEEEE. The CDR3 DNA follows: TGTGCCAGCAGCTTGGCCGTGGGTTGGGCAGCGAACACTGAAGCTTTCTTT. It yields the protein CASSLAVGWAANTEAFF. Full variable domain (remainder filled in from reference TRBV5-6 and TRBJ1-1): DAGVTQSPTHLIKTRGQQVTLRCSPKSGHDTVSWYQQALGQGPQFIFQYYEEEERQRGNFPDRFSGHQFPNYSSELNVNALLLGDSALYLCASSLAVGWAANTEAFFGQGTRLTVV.

The V gene is TRBV18, the J gene TRBJ1-3; 7 nucleotides align to TRBD1. Germline CDR1 and CDR2: KGHSH and LQKENI. The CDR3 consists of 14 residues. The junction had 9 bases not matched to a gene; V was cut back by 6 bases and J by 7 bases. The CDR3 DNA reads TGTGCCAGCTCCACTACAGGGGAGCCGAACACCATATATTTT. As protein: CASSTTGEPNTIYF.

This chain uses TRBV12-3 or TRBV12-4 with TRBJ2-5; tentative D call: TRBD1 (5 bases). Trimming cost V 6 bases and J 5 bases, with 13 bases left between them. The CDR3 totals 13 residues. CDR3 region: CASRGAGRETQYF. The CDR3 bases are TGTGCCAGCAGAGGTGCAGGGCGGGAGACCCAGTACTTC.

The chain couples TRBV6-1 to TRBJ1-4; D gene ambiguous. Trimming pared 1 base from V and 5 bases from J, leaving 11 bases between. Germline V gene sequence: CDR1 MNHNS, CDR2 SASEGT. CDR3 size: 15 residues. The CDR3 reads CASSEGERYNEKLFF. The CDR3 nucleotides are TGTGCCAGCAGTGAAGGAGAAAGATACAATGAAAAACTGTTTTTT.

This chain joins TRBV27 and TRBJ2-1; unclear D gene. The CDR3 totals 13 residues. V lost 2 bases and J 6 bases, leaving 8 bases between the germline ends. Germline loops: CDR1 MNHEY, CDR2 SMNVEV (reference sequence). In DNA, the CDR3 is TGTGCCAGCAGTTTACAGGAAACCAATGAGCAGTTCTTC. Encoded protein: CASSLQETNEQFF.

The gene calls are TRBV28 and TRBJ1-6; D possibly corresponds to TRBD1 (6 bases). The CDR3 covers 14 residues. Germline CDR1 reads MDHEN; CDR2 reads SYDVKM. V was shortened by 8 bases and J by 9 bases, with 17 bases between the two germline ends. CDR3 residues: CASATPGVASPLHF. DNA of the CDR3: TGTGCCAGCGCCACCCCAGGGGTGGCTTCACCCCTCCACTTT.

This chain links TRBV7-2 with TRBJ1-5, with TRBD1 as a possible D gene (6 bases). Germline CDR1 reads SGHTA; CDR2 reads FQGNSA. The CDR3 totals 15 residues. Trimming cost V 5 bases and J 5 bases, with 16 bases left between them. This CDR3 is CASSDLIRGHQPQHF. The CDR3 region has the DNA TGTGCCAGCAGCGACTTGATCAGGGGCCATCAGCCCCAGCATTTT.